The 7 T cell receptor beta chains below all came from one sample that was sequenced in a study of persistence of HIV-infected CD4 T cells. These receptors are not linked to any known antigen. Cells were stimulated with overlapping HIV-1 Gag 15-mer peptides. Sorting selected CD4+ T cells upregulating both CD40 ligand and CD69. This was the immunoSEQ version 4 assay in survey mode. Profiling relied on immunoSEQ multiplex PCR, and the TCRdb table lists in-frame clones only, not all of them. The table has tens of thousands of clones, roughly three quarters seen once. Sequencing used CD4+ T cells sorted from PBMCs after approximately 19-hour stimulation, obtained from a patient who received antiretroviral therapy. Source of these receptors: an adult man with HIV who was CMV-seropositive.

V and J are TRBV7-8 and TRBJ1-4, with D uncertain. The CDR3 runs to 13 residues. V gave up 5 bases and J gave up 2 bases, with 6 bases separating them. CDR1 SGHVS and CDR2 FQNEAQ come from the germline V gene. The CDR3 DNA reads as TGTGCCAGCAGCCCGGGGACTAATGAAAAACTGTTTTTT. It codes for CASSPGTNEKLFF.

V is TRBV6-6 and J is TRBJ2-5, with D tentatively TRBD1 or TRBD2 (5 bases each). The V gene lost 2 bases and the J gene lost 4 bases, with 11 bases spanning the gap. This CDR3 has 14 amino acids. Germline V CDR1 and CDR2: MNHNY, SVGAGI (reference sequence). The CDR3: CASSYARERETQYF. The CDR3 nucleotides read TGTGCCAGCAGTTACGCCAGGGAGCGAGAGACCCAGTACTTC.

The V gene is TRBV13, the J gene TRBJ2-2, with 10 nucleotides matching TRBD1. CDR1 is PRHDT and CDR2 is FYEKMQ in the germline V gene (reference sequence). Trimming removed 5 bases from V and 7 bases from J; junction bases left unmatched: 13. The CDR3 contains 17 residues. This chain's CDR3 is CASSPYPGQGFIGELFF. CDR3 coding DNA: TGTGCCAGCAGCCCATATCCGGGACAGGGGTTTATCGGGGAGCTGTTTTTT.

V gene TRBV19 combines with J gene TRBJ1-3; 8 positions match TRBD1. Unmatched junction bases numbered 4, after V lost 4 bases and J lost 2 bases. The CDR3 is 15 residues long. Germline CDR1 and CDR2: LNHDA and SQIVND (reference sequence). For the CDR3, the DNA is TGTGCCAGTAGTAATGACAGGGGTGCTGGAAACACCATATATTTT. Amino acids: CASSNDRGAGNTIYF.

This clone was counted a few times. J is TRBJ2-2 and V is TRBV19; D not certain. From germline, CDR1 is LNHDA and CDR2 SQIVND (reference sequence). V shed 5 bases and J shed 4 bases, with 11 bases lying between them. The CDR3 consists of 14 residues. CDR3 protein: CASSLRSVTGELFF. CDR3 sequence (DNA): TGTGCCAGTAGTTTGAGGTCGGTCACCGGGGAGCTGTTTTTT. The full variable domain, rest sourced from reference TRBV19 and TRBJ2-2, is DGGITQSPKYLFRKEGQNVTLSCEQNLNHDAMYWYRQDPGQGLRLIYYSQIVNDFQKGDIAEGYSVSREKKESFPLTVTSAQKNPTAFYLCASSLRSVTGELFFGEGSRLTVL.

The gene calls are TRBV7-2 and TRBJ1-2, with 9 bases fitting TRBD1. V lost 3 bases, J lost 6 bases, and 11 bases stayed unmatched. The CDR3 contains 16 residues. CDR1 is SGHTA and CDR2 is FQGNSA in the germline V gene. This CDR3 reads CASSLGTGIGKDGYTF. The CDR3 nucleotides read TGTGCCAGCAGCTTGGGGACAGGGATCGGTAAAGATGGCTACACCTTC.

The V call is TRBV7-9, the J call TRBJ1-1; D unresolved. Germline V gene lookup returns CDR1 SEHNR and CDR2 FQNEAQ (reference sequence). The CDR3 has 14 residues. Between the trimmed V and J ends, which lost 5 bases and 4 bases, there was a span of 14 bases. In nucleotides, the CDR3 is TGTGCCAGCAGCCCGCGTGAAGGGCCCACTGAAGCTTTCTTT. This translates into CASSPREGPTEAFF.